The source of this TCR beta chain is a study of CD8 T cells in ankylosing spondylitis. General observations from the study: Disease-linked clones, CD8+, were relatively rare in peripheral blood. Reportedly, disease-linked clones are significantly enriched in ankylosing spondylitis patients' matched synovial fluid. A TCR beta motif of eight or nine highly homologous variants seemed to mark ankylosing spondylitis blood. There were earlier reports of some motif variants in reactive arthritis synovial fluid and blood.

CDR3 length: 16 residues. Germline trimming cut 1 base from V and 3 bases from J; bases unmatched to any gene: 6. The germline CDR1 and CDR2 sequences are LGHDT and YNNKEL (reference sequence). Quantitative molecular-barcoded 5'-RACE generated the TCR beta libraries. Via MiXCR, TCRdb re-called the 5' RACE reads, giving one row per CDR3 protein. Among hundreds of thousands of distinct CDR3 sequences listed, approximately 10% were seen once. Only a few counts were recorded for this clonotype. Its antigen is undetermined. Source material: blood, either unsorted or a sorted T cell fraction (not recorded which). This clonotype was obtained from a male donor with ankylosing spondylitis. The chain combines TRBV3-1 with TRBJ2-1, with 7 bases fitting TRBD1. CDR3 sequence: CASSQGIRDSYNEQFF. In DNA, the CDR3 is TGTGCCAGCAGCCAAGGTATCCGGGACAGCTACAATGAGCAGTTCTTC.